What follows are 26 T cell receptor beta chains derived from one specimen sequenced in a study of human T cells and chemical hapten exposure. As to time point: patch test 1, 2 weeks after DPC sensitization. Stated treatment: therapeutic diphenylcyclopropenone sensitization with weekly scalp DPC. TCRdb re-called the RACE reads with MiXCR, one entry per CDR3 protein. The data show approximately 60,000 distinct CDR3 sequences, 9% to 9.5% seen once. Specimen: whole blood, collected in connection with sensitization to the hapten diphenylcyclopropenone (DPC). The origin of the receptors is a woman aged 40 to 50 with alopecia areata. Some clones in this sample may be carry-over from other donors' samples.

The chain has TRBV27 and TRBJ2-7; TRBD1 might be the D (5 bases). V dropped 2 bases and J dropped 0 bases, with 8 bases sitting between them. This CDR3 is built from 14 residues. Germline V gene lookup returns CDR1 MNHEY and CDR2 SMNVEV (reference sequence). The CDR3, as DNA: TGTGCCAGCAGTTTACAGGGTCCCTCCTACGAGCAGTACTTC. Translating gives CASSLQGPSYEQYF.

This clonotype has at least ten counts. This sequence joins TRBV7-2 and TRBJ2-3; the D gene is possibly TRBD1 (5 bases). The CDR3 totals 14 residues. Germline CDR1 SGHTA, CDR2 FQGNSA. The ends were cut back, 6 bases at V and 3 bases at J, with 13 bases in the middle. In nucleotides, the CDR3 is TGTGCCAGCAGGGGGCCAGTCTCTACAGATACGCAGTATTTT. Translated, it gives CASRGPVSTDTQYF.

The rearrangement links TRBV5-1 to TRBJ1-1; 9 nucleotides agree with TRBD1. Germline loops: CDR1 SGHRS, CDR2 YFSETQ. The V segment lost 4 bases and the J segment 6 bases; nucleotides outside the gene matches: 7. The CDR3 runs to 14 residues. For the CDR3, the DNA is TGCGCCAGCAGCCGGGGACAGGGTATAGCTGAAGCTTTCTTT. It yields the protein CASSRGQGIAEAFF. Together with reference TRBV5-1 and TRBJ1-1, the CDR3 gives the full variable domain: KAGVTQTPRYLIKTRGQQVTLSCSPISGHRSVSWYQQTPGQGLQFLFEYFSETQRNKGNFPGRFSGRQFSNSRSEMNVSTLELGDSALYLCASSRGQGIAEAFFGQGTRLTVV.

This clonotype was seen many times. This chain connects TRBV3-1 to TRBJ2-3, with unresolved D. Germline V lookup: CDR1 LGHDT, CDR2 YNNKEL (reference sequence). The ends were cut back, 4 bases at V and 6 bases at J, with 8 bases in the middle. The CDR3 extends over 12 amino acids. CDR3 sequence (DNA): TGTGCCAGCAGCCGCAGCAGGGATACGCAGTATTTT. It specifies CASSRSRDTQYF.

This clonotype occurred a few times. The genes are TRBV9 and TRBJ2-3; D call uncertain. Germline CDR1 reads SGDLS; CDR2 reads YYNGEE. The CDR3 runs 14 residues. V was pared by 5 bases and J by 0 bases, with 10 bases between. CDR3 sequence (DNA): TGTGCCAGCAGTCCACAGACTAGCACAGATACGCAGTATTTT. Translation gives CASSPQTSTDTQYF.

Many counts were recorded for this clonotype. The CDR3 spells CASSGTVDLNEQFF. The CDR3 DNA is TGTGCCAGCAGCGGGACGGTGGATCTAAATGAGCAGTTCTTC. The rearrangement links TRBV9 to TRBJ2-1, with no clear D. V was pared by 3 bases and J by 7 bases, with 14 bases between. The CDR3 runs 14 residues. CDR1 is SGDLS, CDR2 YYNGEE, per germline.

This clonotype was seen many times. This rearrangement joins TRBV19 to TRBJ1-2; D unresolved. Trimming cost V 0 bases and J 4 bases, with 9 bases left between them. CDR3 length equals 14 residues. The germline gives CDR1 LNHDA, CDR2 SQIVND (reference sequence). The CDR3 DNA is TGTGCCAGTAGTATAGATCTCACAGTCTATGGCTACACCTTC. Translated: CASSIDLTVYGYTF. The whole variable domain, filled in from reference TRBV19 and TRBJ1-2, reads DGGITQSPKYLFRKEGQNVTLSCEQNLNHDAMYWYRQDPGQGLRLIYYSQIVNDFQKGDIAEGYSVSREKKESFPLTVTSAQKNPTAFYLCASSIDLTVYGYTFGSGTRLTVV.

This clonotype showed up many times. This chain uses TRBV5-1 with TRBJ2-7, with 12 bases fitting TRBD2. V trimming: 1 base; J trimming: 0 bases; junction bases outside the gene matches: 5. Germline values: CDR1 SGHRS, CDR2 YFSETQ. This CDR3 spans 17 amino acids. Here the CDR3 DNA reads TGCGCCAGCAGCTTGACTAGCGGGGGGTCGAGCTCCTACGAGCAGTACTTC. Translating gives CASSLTSGGSSSYEQYF.

About this clonotype itself: One end of the junction fails to match germline, which may point to a read error. The rearrangement joins TRBV11-2 to TRBJ2-3; D is perhaps TRBD2 (5 bases). Germline V gives CDR1 SGHAT, CDR2 FQNNGV. This CDR3 has 15 residues. The CDR3 loop is CASSFESASTDTLYF. The DNA for the CDR3 is TGTGCCAGCAGCTTTGAGAGTGCTAGCACAGATACGCTGTATTTT.

This clonotype was detected many times. The CDR3 region has the DNA TGCGCCAGCAGCCAAGAAGCTAGGGGGGAGCAGTTCTTC. Translation gives CASSQEARGEQFF. The chain recombines TRBV4-1 with TRBJ2-1; TRBD1 might be the D (6 bases). V was pared by 0 bases and J by 10 bases, with 10 bases between. This CDR3 region has 13 residues. The V gene's germline CDR1 is MGHRA and CDR2 YSYEKL.

The sample holds a few counts of this clonotype. The chain joins TRBV9 to TRBJ2-4; tentative D call: TRBD1 (6 bases). V was pared by 4 bases and J by 0 bases, with 14 bases between. Germline loops: CDR1 SGDLS, CDR2 YYNGEE. The CDR3 runs 16 residues. The CDR3 DNA is TGTGCCAGCAGCCCCCATACAGGGTCAGCCAAAAACATTCAGTACTTC. It yields the protein CASSPHTGSAKNIQYF.

This clonotype was seen at least ten times. The chain employs TRBV5-5 and TRBJ1-1, with D unclear. From germline, CDR1 is SGHKS and CDR2 YYEKEE (reference sequence). V lost 3 bases and J 8 bases, leaving 14 bases between the germline ends. The CDR3 contains 13 residues. This CDR3 reads CASSSQWGPEAFF. The CDR3, as DNA: TGTGCCAGCAGCTCTCAATGGGGTCCCGAAGCTTTCTTT.

This clonotype showed up many times. This rearrangement joins TRBV6-1 to TRBJ2-1; the D gene is possibly TRBD2 (6 bases). This CDR3 has 15 residues. V lost 2 bases, J lost 6 bases, and 14 bases lay in between. In germline, CDR1 is MNHNS, CDR2 SASEGT. CDR3 coding DNA: TGTGCCAGCAGTGAAAATCCCGGGAGTGGCAATGAGCAGTTCTTC. Its translation: CASSENPGSGNEQFF.

This clonotype showed up just a few times. This chain joins TRBV6-5 and TRBJ1-1, with TRBD1 matching 7 bases. V lost 7 bases, J lost 8 bases, and 7 bases stayed unmatched. The CDR3 is made up of 12 amino acids. From germline, CDR1 is MNHEY and CDR2 SVGAGI. DNA for the CDR3: TGTGCCAGCACCTACCGGACAGGCGAAGCTTTCTTT. Translating gives CASTYRTGEAFF.

This clonotype appeared a few times. The chain recombines TRBV7-2 with TRBJ1-6; D is undetermined. The germline V gene has CDR1 SGHTA and CDR2 FQGNSA. The V gene lost 0 bases and the J gene lost 8 bases, with 20 bases spanning the gap. The CDR3 sequence is 18 residues long. The CDR3: CASSLADRGWGRDSPLHF. CDR3 DNA sequence: TGTGCCAGCAGCTTAGCGGATCGTGGCTGGGGTCGGGATTCACCCCTCCACTTT.

There are many counts of this clonotype. The V call is TRBV28, the J call TRBJ1-1, with D maybe TRBD1 (5 bases). V was shortened by 10 bases and J by 3 bases, with 9 bases between the two germline ends. Germline CDR1 reads MDHEN; CDR2 reads SYDVKM. CDR3 length equals 11 residues. Here the CDR3 DNA reads TGTGCCACAGGGTGGTACACTGAAGCTTTCTTT. Its translation: CATGWYTEAFF. Based on the CDR3 plus reference TRBV28 and TRBJ1-1, the full variable domain is DVKVTQSSRYLVKRTGEKVFLECVQDMDHENMFWYRQDPGLGLRLIYFSYDVKMKEKGDIPEGYSVSREKKERFSLILESASTNQTSMYLCATGWYTEAFFGQGTRLTVV.

This clonotype was seen a few times. This chain links TRBV7-3 with TRBJ2-3; D is uncertain. The CDR3 runs 11 residues. V was clipped by 2 bases and J by 8 bases, with 5 bases between them. CDR1 and CDR2 (germline): SGHTA, FQGTGA. The CDR3 region has the DNA TGTGCCAGCAGCTTATCCGGTACGCAGTATTTT. This codes for CASSLSGTQYF.

This clonotype has at least ten counts. The J gene is TRBJ1-6, the V gene TRBV5-5, with D possibly being TRBD1 (6 bases). CDR3 length equals 18 residues. In germline, CDR1 is SGHKS, CDR2 YYEKEE (reference sequence). V lost 3 bases, J lost 5 bases, and 21 bases lay in between. CDR3 bases: TGTGCCAGCAGCTGTTGCTACCGGGACACCAAGGATAATTCACCCCTCCACTTT. Translation: CASSCCYRDTKDNSPLHF.

This clonotype was found many times. The chain combines TRBV7-9 with TRBJ2-1; 12 nucleotides agree with TRBD2. This CDR3 has 15 amino acids. In germline, CDR1 is SEHNR, CDR2 FQNEAQ (reference sequence). J lost 12 bases, V lost 5 bases, and 11 bases had no gene match. CDR3 sequence: CASSPRTSGVIAQFF. CDR3 coding DNA: TGTGCCAGCAGCCCACGGACTAGCGGGGTGATAGCGCAGTTCTTC.

This clonotype was observed many times. The chain combines TRBV6-6 with TRBJ1-1; no clear D. V gave up 7 bases and J gave up 0 bases, with 9 bases separating them. The CDR3 covers 13 residues. The germline CDR1 and CDR2 sequences are MNHNY and SVGAGI (reference sequence). The CDR3 spells CASMRSMNTEAFF. CDR3 nucleotides: TGTGCCAGCATGAGGAGCATGAACACTGAAGCTTTCTTT.

This clonotype was seen ten or more times. CDR3 amino acids: CASSGTRYTGELFF. The CDR3 region has the DNA TGTGCCAGCTCCGGGACTAGATACACCGGGGAGCTGTTTTTT. V is TRBV5-4 and J is TRBJ2-2; 8 positions match TRBD2. The V gene's germline CDR1 is SGHNT and CDR2 YYREEE (reference sequence). This CDR3 contains 14 residues. V dropped 7 bases and J dropped 3; count of bases not matched to a gene: 5.

This clonotype was counted ten times or more. This chain connects TRBV6-5 to TRBJ2-2; maybe TRBD2 (5 bases). The CDR3 runs to 12 residues. In germline, CDR1 is MNHEY, CDR2 SVGAGI. V was clipped by 6 bases and J by 5 bases, with 7 bases between them. The CDR3 nucleotides are TGTGCCAGCAGATCGGGGACCGGGGAGCTGTTTTTT. It specifies CASRSGTGELFF.

This clonotype was observed many times. This chain connects TRBV28 to TRBJ1-5; tentative D call: TRBD1 (5 bases). The CDR3 covers 17 residues. Germline values: CDR1 MDHEN, CDR2 SYDVKM. V lost 6 bases and J 0 bases, leaving 18 bases between the germline ends. This chain's CDR3 is CASRETGIRDSNQPQHF. The CDR3 region has the DNA TGTGCCAGCAGGGAAACAGGAATTAGGGATAGCAATCAGCCCCAGCATTTT.

Comments on this clonotype: Just one base apart from a much larger clone, this may be a read error. The chain is built from TRBV7-3 and TRBJ2-5, with 8 bases lining up with TRBD2. The germline CDR1 and CDR2 sequences are SGHTA and FQGTGA. This CDR3 has 12 amino acids. The CDR3 sequence is CPSGTSQETQYF. The DNA of the CDR3 is TGTCCCAGCGGGACTAGCCAAGAGACCCAGTACTTC.

This clonotype showed up many times. As DNA, the CDR3 is TGTGCCAGCAGCTTAGCGACTAGCGGATCAGATACGCAGTATTTT. It is translated as CASSLATSGSDTQYF. The V call is TRBV7-2, the J call TRBJ2-3; 9 bases are shared with TRBD2. The length of the CDR3 is 15 residues. Germline V gene data show CDR1 as SGHTA and CDR2 as FQGNSA. V lost 0 bases to trimming and J lost 4 bases; unmatched junction nucleotides: 2.

This clonotype was seen repeatedly, ten times or more. This chain connects TRBV7-9 to TRBJ1-1; TRBD1 matches at 9 bases. Germline V gene lookup returns CDR1 SEHNR and CDR2 FQNEAQ (reference sequence). The CDR3 is made up of 13 amino acids. With V trimmed by 6 bases and J by 1 base, 0 bases remained unmatched. The CDR3 DNA reads as TGTGCCAGCAGGGGACAGGGGAACACTGAAGCTTTCTTT. Translation gives CASRGQGNTEAFF.